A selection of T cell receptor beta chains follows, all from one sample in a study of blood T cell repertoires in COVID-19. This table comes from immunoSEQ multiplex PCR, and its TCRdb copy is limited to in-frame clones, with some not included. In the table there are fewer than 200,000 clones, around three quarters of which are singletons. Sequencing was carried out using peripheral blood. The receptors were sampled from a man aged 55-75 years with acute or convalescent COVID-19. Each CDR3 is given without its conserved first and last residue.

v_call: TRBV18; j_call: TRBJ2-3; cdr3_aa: ASSPFSRVDTQY
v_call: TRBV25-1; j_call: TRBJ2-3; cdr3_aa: ASKRETDTQY
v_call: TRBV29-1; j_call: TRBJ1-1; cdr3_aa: SVEGGRTEAF
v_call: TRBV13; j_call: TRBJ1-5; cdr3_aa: ASSRGQVNQPQH
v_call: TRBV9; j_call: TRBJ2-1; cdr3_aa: ASSVVASGDNEQF
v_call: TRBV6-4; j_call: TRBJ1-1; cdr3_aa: ASSAKTGDTEAF
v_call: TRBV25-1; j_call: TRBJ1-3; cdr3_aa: AASGGTSGNTIY
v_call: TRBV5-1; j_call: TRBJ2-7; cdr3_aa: ASSPGTVNSYEQY
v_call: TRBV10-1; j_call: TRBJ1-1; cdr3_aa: ASSPTGEMKNTEAF
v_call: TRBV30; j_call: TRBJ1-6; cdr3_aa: AWTMDRDNSPLH
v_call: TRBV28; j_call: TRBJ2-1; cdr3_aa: ASSSSGGGFFSYNEQF
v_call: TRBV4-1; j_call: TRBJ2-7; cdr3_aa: ASMGGSYEQY
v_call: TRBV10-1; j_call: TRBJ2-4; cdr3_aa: ASRSKSQNIQY
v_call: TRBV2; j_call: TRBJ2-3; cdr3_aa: ASSEFRGGPTDTQY
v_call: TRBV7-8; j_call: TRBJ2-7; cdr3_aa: ASSFRDAQGIYEQY
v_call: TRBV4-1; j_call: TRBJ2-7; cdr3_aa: ASRGLAGEQY
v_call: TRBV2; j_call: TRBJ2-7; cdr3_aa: ASHATGFGEQY
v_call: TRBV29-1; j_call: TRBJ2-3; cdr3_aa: SVAGTGGADTQY
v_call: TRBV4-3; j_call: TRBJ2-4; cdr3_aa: ASSQDWRGGGKNIQY
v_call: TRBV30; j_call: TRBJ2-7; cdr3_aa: AWSVLRGSPYEQY
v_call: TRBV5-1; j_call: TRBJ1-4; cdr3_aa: ASSQSGTGGEKLF
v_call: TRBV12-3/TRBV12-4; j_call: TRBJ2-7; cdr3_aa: ASSFQGLEQY
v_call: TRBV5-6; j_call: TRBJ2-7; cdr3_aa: ASSSTGGASYEQY
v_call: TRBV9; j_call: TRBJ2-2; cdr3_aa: ASSVGGQGHNTGELF
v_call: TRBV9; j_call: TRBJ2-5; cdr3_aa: ASSATGETQY
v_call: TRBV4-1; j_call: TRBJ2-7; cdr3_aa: ASSVVKDSSSYEQY
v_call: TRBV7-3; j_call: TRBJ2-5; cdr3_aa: ASSLNGGGQETQY
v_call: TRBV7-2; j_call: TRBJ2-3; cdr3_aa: ASSSVVWTSGGADTQY
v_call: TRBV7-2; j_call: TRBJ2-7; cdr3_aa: ASSLFGGTYEQY
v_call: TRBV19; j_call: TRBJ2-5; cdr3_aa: ASTPTGRSQETQY
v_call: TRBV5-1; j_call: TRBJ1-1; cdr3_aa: ASQGNTEAF
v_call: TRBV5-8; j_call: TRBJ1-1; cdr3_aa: ASSFDGLNTEAF
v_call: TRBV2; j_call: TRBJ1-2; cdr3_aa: ASKTEGGYT
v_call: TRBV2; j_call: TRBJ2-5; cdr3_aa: ASSDRTGAGETQY
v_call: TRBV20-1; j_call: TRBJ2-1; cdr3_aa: SVPGYNEQF
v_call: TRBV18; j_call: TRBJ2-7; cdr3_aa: ASSPGQGPYEQY
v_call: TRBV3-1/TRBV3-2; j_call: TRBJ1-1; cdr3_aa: ASSQDNTVAF
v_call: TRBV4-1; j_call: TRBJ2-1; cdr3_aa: ASSPSGGAYGEQF
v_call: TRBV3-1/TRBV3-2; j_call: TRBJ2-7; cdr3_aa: ASSQAAAVYEQY
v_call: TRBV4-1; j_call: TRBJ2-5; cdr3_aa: ASSHFTQGAAETQY
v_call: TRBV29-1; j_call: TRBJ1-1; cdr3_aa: STGQSNTEAF
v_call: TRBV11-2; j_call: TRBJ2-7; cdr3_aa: ASSSGQAVYEQY
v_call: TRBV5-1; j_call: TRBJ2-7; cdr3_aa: ASSSPGTRYEQY